The T cell receptor beta chain described here comes from a study of blood T cell repertoires in COVID-19. Using immunoSEQ multiplex PCR, the repertoire was profiled, and TCRdb retains in-frame clones only, with some absent. The data show more than 200,000 clones, 86% seen once. Trimming took 2 bases from V and 5 from J, leaving 10 bases between them. Looked up from germline, CDR1 is SGHTA and CDR2 is FQGTGA. The CDR3 has 14 amino acids. The sample taken for sequencing was peripheral blood. The chain couples TRBV7-3 to TRBJ2-1; possibly TRBD1 for D (5 bases). The TCR comes from a young man with active or convalescent COVID-19. The CDR3 sequence: CASSLSVGDNEQFF. Written as DNA, the CDR3 is TGTGCCAGCAGCTTATCCGTAGGGGACAATGAGCAGTTCTTC. Full variable domain (missing parts from reference TRBV7-3 and TRBJ2-1): GAGVSQTPSNKVTEKGKYVELRCDPISGHTALYWYRQSLGQGPEFLIYFQGTGAADDSGLPNDRFFAVRPEGSVSTLKIQRTERGDSAVYLCASSLSVGDNEQFFGPGTRLTVL.